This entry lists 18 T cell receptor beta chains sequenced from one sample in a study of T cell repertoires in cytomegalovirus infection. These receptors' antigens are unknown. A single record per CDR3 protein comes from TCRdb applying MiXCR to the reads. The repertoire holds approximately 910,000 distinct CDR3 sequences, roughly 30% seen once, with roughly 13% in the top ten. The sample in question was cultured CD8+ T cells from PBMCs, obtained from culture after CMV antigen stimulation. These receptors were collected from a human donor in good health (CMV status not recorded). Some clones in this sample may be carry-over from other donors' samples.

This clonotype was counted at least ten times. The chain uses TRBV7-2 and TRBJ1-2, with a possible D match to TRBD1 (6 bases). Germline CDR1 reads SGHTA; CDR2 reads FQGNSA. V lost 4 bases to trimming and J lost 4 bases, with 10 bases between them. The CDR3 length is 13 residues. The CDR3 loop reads CASSSGDRYGYTF. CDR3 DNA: TGTGCCAGCAGCTCAGGGGATCGCTATGGCTACACCTTC.

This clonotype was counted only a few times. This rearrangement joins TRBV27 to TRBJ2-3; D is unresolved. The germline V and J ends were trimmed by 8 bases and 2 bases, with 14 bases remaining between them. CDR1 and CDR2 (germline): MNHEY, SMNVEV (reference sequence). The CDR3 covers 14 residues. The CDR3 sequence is CASFGSGDTDTQYF. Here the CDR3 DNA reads TGTGCCAGCTTTGGTAGTGGCGACACAGATACGCAGTATTTT.

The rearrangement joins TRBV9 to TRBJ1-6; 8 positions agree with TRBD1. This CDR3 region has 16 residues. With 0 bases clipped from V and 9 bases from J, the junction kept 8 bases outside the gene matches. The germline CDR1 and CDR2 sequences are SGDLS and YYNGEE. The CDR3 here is CASSVAFGQGSSPLHF. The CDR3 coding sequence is TGTGCCAGCAGCGTAGCTTTCGGACAGGGAAGTTCACCCCTCCACTTT. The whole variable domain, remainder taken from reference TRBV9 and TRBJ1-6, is DSGVTQTPKHLITATGQRVTLRCSPRSGDLSVYWYQQSLDQGLQFLIQYYNGEERAKGNILERFSAQQFPDLHSELNLSSLELGDSALYFCASSVAFGQGSSPLHFGNGTRLTVT.

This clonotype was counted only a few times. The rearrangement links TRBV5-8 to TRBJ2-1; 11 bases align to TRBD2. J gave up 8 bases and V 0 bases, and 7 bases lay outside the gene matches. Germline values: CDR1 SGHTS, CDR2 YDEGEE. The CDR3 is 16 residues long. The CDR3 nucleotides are TGTGCCAGCAGCTTGGTTTGGCTAGCGGGGGGCGATGAGCAGTTCTTC. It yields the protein CASSLVWLAGGDEQFF.

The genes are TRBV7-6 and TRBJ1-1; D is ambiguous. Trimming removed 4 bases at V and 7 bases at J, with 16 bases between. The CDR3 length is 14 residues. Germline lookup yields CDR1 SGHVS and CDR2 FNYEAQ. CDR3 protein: CASSSLAPPGEAFF. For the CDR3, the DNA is TGTGCCAGCAGCTCCCTTGCTCCGCCAGGTGAAGCTTTCTTT.

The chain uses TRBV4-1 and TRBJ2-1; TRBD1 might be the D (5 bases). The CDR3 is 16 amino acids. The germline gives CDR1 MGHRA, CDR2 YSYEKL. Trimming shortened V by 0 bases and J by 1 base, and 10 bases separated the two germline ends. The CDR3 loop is CASSQDRVNSYNEQFF. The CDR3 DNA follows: TGCGCCAGCAGCCAAGACAGGGTTAATTCCTACAATGAGCAGTTCTTC.

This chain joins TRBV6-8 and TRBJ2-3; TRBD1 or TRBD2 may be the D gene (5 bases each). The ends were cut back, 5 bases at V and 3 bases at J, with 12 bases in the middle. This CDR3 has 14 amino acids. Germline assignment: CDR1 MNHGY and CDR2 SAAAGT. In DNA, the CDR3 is TGTGCCAGCAGTCCCTTAGAGGGGACAGATACGCAGTATTTT. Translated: CASSPLEGTDTQYF.

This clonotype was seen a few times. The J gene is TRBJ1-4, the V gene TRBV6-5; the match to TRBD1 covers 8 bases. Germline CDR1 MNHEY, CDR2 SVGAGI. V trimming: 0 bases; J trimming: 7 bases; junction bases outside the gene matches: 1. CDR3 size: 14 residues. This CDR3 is CASSYSTGGEKLFF. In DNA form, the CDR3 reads TGTGCCAGCAGTTACTCAACAGGGGGTGAAAAACTGTTTTTT.

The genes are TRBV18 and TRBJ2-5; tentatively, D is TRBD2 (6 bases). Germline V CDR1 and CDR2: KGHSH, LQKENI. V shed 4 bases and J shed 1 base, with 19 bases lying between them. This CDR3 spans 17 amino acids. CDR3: CASSHEGGRYFQETQYF. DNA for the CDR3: TGTGCCAGCTCACACGAGGGAGGAAGATACTTCCAAGAGACCCAGTACTTC.

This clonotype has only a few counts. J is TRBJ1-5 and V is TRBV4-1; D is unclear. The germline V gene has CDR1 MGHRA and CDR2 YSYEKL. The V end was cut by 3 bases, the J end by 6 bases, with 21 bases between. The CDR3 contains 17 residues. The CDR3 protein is CASSQDPLAARGQPQHF. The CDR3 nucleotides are TGCGCCAGCAGCCAGGACCCTTTGGCAGCCCGGGGTCAGCCCCAGCATTTT.

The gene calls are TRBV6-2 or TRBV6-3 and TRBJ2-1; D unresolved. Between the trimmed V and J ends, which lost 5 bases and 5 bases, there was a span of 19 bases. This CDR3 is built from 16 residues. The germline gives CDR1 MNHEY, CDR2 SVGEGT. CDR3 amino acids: CASSPLLMEFDNEQFF. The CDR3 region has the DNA TGTGCCAGCAGTCCCTTACTGATGGAATTTGACAATGAGCAGTTCTTC.

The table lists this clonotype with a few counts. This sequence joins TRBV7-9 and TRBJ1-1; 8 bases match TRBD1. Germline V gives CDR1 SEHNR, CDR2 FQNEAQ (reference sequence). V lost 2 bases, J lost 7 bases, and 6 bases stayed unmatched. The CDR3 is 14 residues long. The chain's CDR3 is CASSLSGTGLEAFF. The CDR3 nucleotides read TGTGCCAGCAGCTTATCCGGGACAGGTCTTGAAGCTTTCTTT.

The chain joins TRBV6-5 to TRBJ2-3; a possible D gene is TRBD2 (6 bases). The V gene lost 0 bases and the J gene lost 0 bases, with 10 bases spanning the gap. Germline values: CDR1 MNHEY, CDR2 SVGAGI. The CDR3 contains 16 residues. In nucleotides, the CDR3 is TGTGCCAGCAGTTACTCGCTAGCGTCAAGCACAGATACGCAGTATTTT. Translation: CASSYSLASSTDTQYF.

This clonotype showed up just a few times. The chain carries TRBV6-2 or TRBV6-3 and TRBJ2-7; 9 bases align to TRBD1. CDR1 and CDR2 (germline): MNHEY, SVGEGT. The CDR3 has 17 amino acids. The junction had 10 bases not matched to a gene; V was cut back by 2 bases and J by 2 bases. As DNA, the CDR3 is TGTGCCAGCAGTTACACGTCGGGACAGGGTAAGACCTACGAGCAGTACGTC. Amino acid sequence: CASSYTSGQGKTYEQYV.

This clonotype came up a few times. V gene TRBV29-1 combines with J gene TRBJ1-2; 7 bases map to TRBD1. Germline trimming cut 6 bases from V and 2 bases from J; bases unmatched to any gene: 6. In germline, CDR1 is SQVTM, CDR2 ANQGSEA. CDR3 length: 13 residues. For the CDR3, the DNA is TGCAGCGTACCAAGGACAGGAAACTATGGCTACACCTTC. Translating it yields CSVPRTGNYGYTF.

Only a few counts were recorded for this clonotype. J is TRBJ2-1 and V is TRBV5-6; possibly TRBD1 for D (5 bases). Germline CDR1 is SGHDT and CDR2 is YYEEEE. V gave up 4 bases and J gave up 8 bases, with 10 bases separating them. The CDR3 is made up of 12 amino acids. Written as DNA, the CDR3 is TGTGCCAGCAGCCAAACAGGACATGAGCAGTTCTTC. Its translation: CASSQTGHEQFF.

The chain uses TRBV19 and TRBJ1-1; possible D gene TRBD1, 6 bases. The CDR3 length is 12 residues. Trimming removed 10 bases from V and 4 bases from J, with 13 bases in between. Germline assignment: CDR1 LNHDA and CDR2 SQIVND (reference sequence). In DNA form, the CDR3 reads TGTGCCACCTTGAGAGGGGGCACTGAAGCTTTCTTT. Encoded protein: CATLRGGTEAFF.

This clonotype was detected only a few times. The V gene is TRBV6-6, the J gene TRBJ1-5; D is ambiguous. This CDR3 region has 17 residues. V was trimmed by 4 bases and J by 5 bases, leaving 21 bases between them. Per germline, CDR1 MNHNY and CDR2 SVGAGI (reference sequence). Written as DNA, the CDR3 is TGTGCCAGCAGTTTGCCCGGTGCCGCAGCCTTTGATCAGCCCCAGCATTTT. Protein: CASSLPGAAAFDQPQHF.